These 27 T cell receptor beta chains were sequenced from one sample in a study of PD-L1 blockade in urothelial cancer. The time point: peripheral blood 6 weeks after treatment start. The repertoire was sequenced with immunoSEQ multiplex PCR; TCRdb's copy has only in-frame clones and lacks some. The repertoire includes 45,000 to 60,000 clones, 85% to 90% of them detected once, and less than 2.5% sits in the top ten. Source: PBMCs, taken around atezolizumab (anti-PD-L1) treatment. The receptors come from a man in his sixties with urothelial cancer.

The gene calls are TRBV7-3 and TRBJ1-6; the D is unclear. CDR1 is SGHTA, CDR2 FQGTGA, per germline. With 1 base removed from V and 0 bases from J, the gap between germline ends came to 13 bases. This CDR3 is 18 amino acids long. CDR3 bases: TGTGCCAGCAGCTTAATTTTCCTGAGGAGCTCCTATAATTCACCCCTCCACTTT. The encoded protein is CASSLIFLRSSYNSPLHF.

This clone was seen a handful of times. This rearrangement joins TRBV19 to TRBJ1-2; D ambiguous. The germline CDR1 and CDR2 sequences are LNHDA and SQIVND (reference sequence). V shed 7 bases and J shed 8 bases, with 11 bases lying between them. The CDR3 has 11 amino acids. The CDR3 sequence is CASTTGLGYTF. CDR3 DNA: TGTGCCAGTACTACGGGGTTGGGCTACACCTTC.

This chain uses TRBV19 with TRBJ1-4; a possible D gene is TRBD1 (6 bases). Germline V gives CDR1 LNHDA, CDR2 SQIVND (reference sequence). The CDR3 has 14 amino acids. V lost 3 bases to trimming and J lost 7 bases, with 12 bases between them. For the CDR3, the DNA is TGTGCCAGTAGTATTGGGGGCCTCGGTGAAAAACTGTTTTTT. It codes for CASSIGGLGEKLFF.

The CDR3 DNA follows: TGTGCCAGCAGCGGGGGACAGGGAAATGGCTACACCTTC. Encoded protein: CASSGGQGNGYTF. The chain employs TRBV11-2 and TRBJ1-2; 9 nucleotides line up with TRBD1. The germline gives CDR1 SGHAT, CDR2 FQNNGV. V shed 5 bases, J shed 6 bases, and the junction held 4 bases outside the gene matches. This CDR3 region has 13 residues.

The chain combines TRBV10-1 with TRBJ2-1; D is possibly TRBD2 (7 bases). The CDR3 is made up of 15 amino acids. Per the germline V gene, CDR1 is WNHNN and CDR2 is SYGVQD (reference sequence). V lost 6 bases to trimming and J lost 8 bases, with 20 bases between them. This CDR3 reads CASSSFGGASDEQFF. The CDR3 DNA follows: TGCGCCAGCAGCTCCTTTGGGGGGGCCAGCGATGAGCAGTTCTTC.

The V call is TRBV2, the J call TRBJ2-7; D gene uncertain. From germline, CDR1 is SNHLY and CDR2 FYNNEI. This CDR3 has 15 amino acids. Trimming shortened V by 1 base and J by 0 bases, and 10 bases separated the two germline ends. The CDR3: CASSEEDSNSYEQYF. In DNA form, the CDR3 reads TGTGCCAGCAGTGAAGAAGACTCTAACTCCTACGAGCAGTACTTC.

The V call is TRBV9, the J call TRBJ2-1, with 11 bases aligning to TRBD1. The CDR3 loop spans 16 amino acids. V shed 0 bases and J 7 bases; nucleotides not matched to a gene: 6. Germline CDR1 reads SGDLS; CDR2 reads YYNGEE. CDR3 nucleotide sequence: TGTGCCAGCAGCGTAGGGGGGACAGGGGGAGTGAATGAGCAGTTCTTC. It specifies CASSVGGTGGVNEQFF.

The chain joins TRBV7-8 to TRBJ1-3, with 7 bases matching TRBD1. V dropped 6 bases and J dropped 4; count of bases not matched to a gene: 9. Germline CDR1 is SGHVS and CDR2 is FQNEAQ. The CDR3 is 15 residues long. CDR3 residues: CASSPRGASGNTIYF. The DNA of the CDR3 is TGTGCCAGCAGTCCCAGGGGGGCGTCAGGAAACACCATATATTTT.

J is TRBJ2-1 and V is TRBV6-6; D possibly corresponds to TRBD2 (7 bases). The CDR3 length is 16 residues. V shed 0 bases and J shed 3 bases, with 12 bases lying between them. From germline, CDR1 is MNHNY and CDR2 SVGAGI (reference sequence). For the CDR3, the DNA is TGTGCCAGCAGTTACTCGGCGGGGGCCGACTACAATGAGCAGTTCTTC. This sequence encodes CASSYSAGADYNEQFF.

This clone has just one count. The J gene is TRBJ2-1, the V gene TRBV11-3, with D maybe TRBD2 (6 bases). From germline, CDR1 is SGHNT and CDR2 YENEEA. Trimming stripped 4 bases from V and 9 bases from J, with 13 bases between. The CDR3 consists of 13 residues. CDR3 sequence: CASSSEGWGEQFF. For the CDR3, the DNA is TGTGCCAGCAGCTCGGAGGGTTGGGGTGAGCAGTTCTTC.

V is TRBV7-9 and J is TRBJ2-1; D is perhaps TRBD1 (5 bases). The CDR3 has 14 amino acids. Germline assignment: CDR1 SEHNR and CDR2 FQNEAQ (reference sequence). V lost 5 bases, J lost 5 bases, and 13 bases lay in between. The CDR3 coding sequence is TGTGCCAGCAGCCGCACAGGATTTGACAATGAGCAGTTCTTC. Protein product: CASSRTGFDNEQFF.

This rearrangement joins TRBV5-6 to TRBJ2-1; TRBD2 matches at 10 bases. The CDR3 totals 14 residues. The junction had 5 bases not matched to a gene; V was cut back by 0 bases and J by 11 bases. Germline CDR1 reads SGHDT; CDR2 reads YYEEEE. The CDR3 sequence is CASSLALAGVKQFF. CDR3 nucleotides: TGTGCCAGCAGCTTGGCCCTAGCGGGAGTGAAGCAGTTCTTC.

This clone was detected once. CDR3 region: CASSPANRGSYTDTQYF. The CDR3, as DNA: TGTGCCAGTAGCCCCGCCAACAGGGGGTCCTACACAGATACGCAGTATTTT. The chain employs TRBV19 and TRBJ2-3; the match to TRBD1 covers 8 bases. Germline assignment: CDR1 LNHDA and CDR2 SQIVND (reference sequence). The CDR3 length is 17 residues. Trimming cost V 6 bases and J 2 bases; bases outside gene matches: 13.

The CDR3 sequence: CASSYNRVPEKLFF. The CDR3 DNA follows: TGTGCCAGCAGTTACAACAGGGTTCCTGAAAAACTGTTTTTT. The V and J genes are TRBV6-5 and TRBJ1-4; tentative D call: TRBD1 (6 bases). The CDR3 is made up of 14 amino acids. The V gene lost 2 bases and the J gene lost 7 bases, with 11 bases spanning the gap. Germline lookup yields CDR1 MNHEY and CDR2 SVGAGI.

The chain carries TRBV7-2 and TRBJ2-5; a possible D gene is TRBD1 (5 bases). V lost 5 bases and J 1 base, leaving 8 bases between the germline ends. Looked up from germline, CDR1 is SGHTA and CDR2 is FQGNSA. The CDR3 consists of 13 residues. CDR3: CASSPGFQETQYF. The CDR3 DNA reads as TGTGCCAGCAGCCCAGGGTTCCAAGAGACCCAGTACTTC.

The chain recombines TRBV27 with TRBJ2-2, with 10 bases lining up with TRBD1. Trimming removed 8 bases from V and 7 bases from J; junction bases left unmatched: 16. Per germline, CDR1 MNHEY and CDR2 SMNVEV (reference sequence). The CDR3 is 17 amino acids. The CDR3 DNA reads as TGTGCCAGCGCCAAACAGACGGGACAGGGGATGCGCGGGGAGCTGTTTTTT. This gives the protein CASAKQTGQGMRGELFF.

V usage is TRBV10-3 and J usage is TRBJ2-1, with 10 bases identical to TRBD1. The CDR3 consists of 14 residues. The germline V gene encodes CDR1 ENHRY and CDR2 SYGVKD. V lost 5 bases, J lost 6 bases, and 4 bases stayed unmatched. The CDR3 loop reads CAISPGQGTNEQFF. Written as DNA, the CDR3 is TGTGCCATCAGTCCGGGACAGGGGACCAATGAGCAGTTCTTC.

The chain combines TRBV6-7 with TRBJ2-3; D perhaps matches TRBD2 (6 bases). TRBV6-7 is annotated as an ORF whose role is uncertain. The CDR3 is 16 residues long. V shed 1 base and J shed 2 bases, with 13 bases lying between them. The DNA for the CDR3 is TGTGCCAGCAGTTACTTTCAGGGACTCTTCACAGATACGCAGTATTTT. Amino acid sequence: CASSYFQGLFTDTQYF.

The gene calls are TRBV5-1 and TRBJ1-2; perhaps TRBD1 as D (6 bases). The germline V gene encodes CDR1 SGHRS and CDR2 YFSETQ. V was clipped by 5 bases and J by 8 bases, with 16 bases between them. This CDR3 is 13 amino acids long. As DNA, the CDR3 is TGCGCCAGCAGTCTCGCAGGGGAAGGGGGCTACACCTTC. Amino acid sequence: CASSLAGEGGYTF.

This clone was seen only once. The chain combines TRBV18 with TRBJ1-1; TRBD1 is a possible D gene (5 bases). The CDR3 sequence is 13 residues long. Per germline, CDR1 KGHSH and CDR2 LQKENI. Between the trimmed V and J ends, which lost 2 bases and 4 bases, there was a span of 8 bases. CDR3 nucleotides: TGTGCCAGCTCACCATCGCAGGGCACTGAAGCTTTCTTT. Its protein is CASSPSQGTEAFF.

The V call is TRBV6-1, the J call TRBJ2-5, with TRBD2 matching 11 bases. This CDR3 is built from 15 residues. With 3 bases clipped from V and 3 bases from J, the junction kept 3 bases outside the gene matches. Germline CDR1 reads MNHNS; CDR2 reads SASEGT. Here the CDR3 reads CASSEVTSGKETQYF. The CDR3 coding sequence is TGTGCCAGCAGTGAGGTGACTAGCGGGAAAGAGACCCAGTACTTC.

The V gene is TRBV19, the J gene TRBJ2-7; 7 positions agree with TRBD1. CDR1 and CDR2 (germline): LNHDA, SQIVND (reference sequence). V was pared by 3 bases and J by 1 base, with 6 bases of the junction left unmatched. This CDR3 has 15 residues. The CDR3 loop is CASSITNRGSYEQYF. The CDR3 DNA reads as TGTGCCAGTAGTATCACAAACAGGGGATCCTACGAGCAGTACTTC.

The chain combines TRBV6-5 with TRBJ1-3; 7 bases map to TRBD1. V dropped 7 bases and J dropped 2; count of bases not matched to a gene: 8. CDR1 MNHEY and CDR2 SVGAGI come from the germline V gene. The CDR3 has 15 amino acids. The CDR3 spells CASTAQTGTGNTIYF. The CDR3 coding sequence is TGTGCCAGCACCGCCCAGACAGGGACTGGAAACACCATATATTTT.

The chain is built from TRBV9 and TRBJ2-7; 7 bases line up with TRBD2. In germline, CDR1 is SGDLS, CDR2 YYNGEE. The CDR3 length is 14 residues. V was pared by 3 bases and J by 2 bases, with 5 bases of the junction left unmatched. CDR3 sequence reads: CASSATGTTYEQYF. The DNA of the CDR3 is TGTGCCAGCAGCGCTACCGGGACTACCTACGAGCAGTACTTC. The entire variable domain, with the rest obtained from reference TRBV9 and TRBJ2-7, is as follows: DSGVTQTPKHLITATGQRVTLRCSPRSGDLSVYWYQQSLDQGLQFLIQYYNGEERAKGNILERFSAQQFPDLHSELNLSSLELGDSALYFCASSATGTTYEQYFGPGTRLTVT.

This clone was detected only once. J is TRBJ1-2 and V is TRBV27; D possibly corresponds to TRBD1 (5 bases). Germline V gene lookup returns CDR1 MNHEY and CDR2 SMNVEV (reference sequence). There are 13 residues in the CDR3. Trimming cost V 4 bases and J 6 bases, with 12 bases left between them. CDR3 sequence reads: CASSSHQGDGYTF. The CDR3 nucleotides are TGTGCCAGCAGTTCCCACCAGGGTGATGGCTACACCTTC.

The rearrangement links TRBV7-9 to TRBJ1-2; D gene ambiguous. Germline CDR1 reads SEHNR; CDR2 reads FQNEAQ (reference sequence). V lost 3 bases, J lost 7 bases, and 15 bases lay in between. The CDR3 is 14 amino acids. The CDR3 bases are TGTGCCAGCAGCTTTATGCAGGTGGGAGGTGGCTACACCTTC. Translating gives CASSFMQVGGGYTF.

V usage is TRBV19 and J usage is TRBJ2-2; maybe TRBD2 (6 bases). The CDR3 covers 17 residues. Trimming pared 5 bases from V and 2 bases from J, leaving 18 bases between. From germline, CDR1 is LNHDA and CDR2 SQIVND (reference sequence). CDR3 sequence reads: CASSQMWGVKNTGELFF. CDR3 coding DNA: TGTGCCAGTAGTCAGATGTGGGGGGTCAAAAACACCGGGGAGCTGTTTTTT.